The next 26 T cell receptor beta chains were all read from a single sample in a study of CD8 T cells in ankylosing spondylitis. The study, taken as a whole, reports: A motif in TCR beta, a set of roughly eight highly homologous variants, appeared characteristic of ankylosing spondylitis blood.

What these receptors recognize is not known. From the 5' RACE reads, TCRdb called clonotypes with MiXCR, one entry per CDR3 protein. The sample records a few hundred thousand distinct CDR3 sequences, roughly 17% being singletons. The sequencing sample was made of blood, either unsorted or a sorted T cell fraction (not recorded which). These receptors all come from a male donor with ankylosing spondylitis.

This rearrangement joins TRBV7-2 to TRBJ2-1, with D uncertain. The CDR3 is 15 amino acids. Trimming removed 0 bases at V and 4 bases at J, with 10 bases between. Germline-derived CDR1 and CDR2 are SGHTA and FQGNSA. As DNA, the CDR3 is TGTGCCAGCAGCTTAGCGGGTGCAGTATACAATGAGCAGTTCTTC. Its translation: CASSLAGAVYNEQFF.

Only a few counts were recorded for this clonotype. The chain has TRBV5-1 and TRBJ1-4, with TRBD1 matching over 7 bases. Unmatched junction bases numbered 5, after V lost 2 bases and J lost 4 bases. Germline V gene lookup returns CDR1 SGHRS and CDR2 YFSETQ. The CDR3 contains 15 residues. As DNA, the CDR3 is TGCGCCAGCAGCTTAGCCGGGGACAGTAATGAAAAACTGTTTTTT. This sequence encodes CASSLAGDSNEKLFF. Supplemented by reference TRBV5-1 and TRBJ1-4, the full variable domain reads KAGVTQTPRYLIKTRGQQVTLSCSPISGHRSVSWYQQTPGQGLQFLFEYFSETQRNKGNFPGRFSGRQFSNSRSEMNVSTLELGDSALYLCASSLAGDSNEKLFFGSGTQLSVL.

This clonotype showed up many times. The chain combines TRBV7-2 with TRBJ2-7; no reliable D call. The CDR3 is 12 residues long. Germline values: CDR1 SGHTA, CDR2 FQGNSA. V was cut by 1 base and J by 6 bases, with 7 bases left in between. The CDR3 sequence: CASSLGGIEQYF. CDR3 DNA sequence: TGTGCCAGCAGCTTAGGGGGTATCGAGCAGTACTTC.

This clonotype was detected many times. J is TRBJ2-2 and V is TRBV29-1; D unresolved. Germline V CDR1 and CDR2: SQVTM, ANQGSEA. This CDR3 spans 12 amino acids. Trimming pared 5 bases from V and 6 bases from J, leaving 10 bases between. The CDR3 spells CSVTVEPGELFF. In DNA form, the CDR3 reads TGCAGCGTTACGGTCGAACCCGGGGAGCTGTTTTTT.

The rearrangement uses TRBV6-1 and TRBJ2-1; 9 bases match TRBD1. Germline CDR1 reads MNHNS; CDR2 reads SASEGT. V trimming: 2 bases; J trimming: 4 bases; junction bases outside the gene matches: 12. This CDR3 spans 18 amino acids. The CDR3 sequence is CASSERTGAGQAYNEQFF. Here the CDR3 DNA reads TGTGCCAGCAGTGAAAGGACAGGGGCGGGACAAGCATACAATGAGCAGTTCTTC.

The rearrangement uses TRBV18 and TRBJ2-6, with TRBD2 matching 10 bases. The germline CDR1 and CDR2 sequences are KGHSH and LQKENI. The CDR3 is made up of 17 amino acids. J lost 0 bases, V lost 4 bases, and 3 bases had no gene match. The CDR3 nucleotides read TGTGCCAGCTCACAACTAGCGGGGCCCTCTGGGGCCAACGTCCTGACTTTC. This encodes CASSQLAGPSGANVLTF.

This clonotype appeared a few times. The chain recombines TRBV15 with TRBJ2-2; 9 nucleotides agree with TRBD2. The CDR3 has 17 amino acids. Germline V gene sequence: CDR1 LNHNV, CDR2 YYDKDF (reference sequence). V trimming: 6 bases; J trimming: 6 bases; junction bases outside the gene matches: 14. For the CDR3, the DNA is TGTGCCACCAGAGGGGGGCGCGGGGGGGCCCTGGCCGGGGAGCTGTTTTTT. Encoded protein: CATRGGRGGALAGELFF.

This clonotype showed up many times. The chain has TRBV6-1 and TRBJ1-1, with 7 bases aligning to TRBD1. The CDR3 is 14 residues long. Germline V gene lookup returns CDR1 MNHNS and CDR2 SASEGT. V gave up 7 bases and J gave up 4 bases; unmatched junction bases: 9. The CDR3: CASTRLQGSTEAFF. The CDR3 DNA is TGTGCCAGCACCCGGTTACAGGGGTCCACTGAAGCTTTCTTT.

V and J are TRBV12-3 or TRBV12-4 and TRBJ2-3; D is undetermined. V was cut by 6 bases and J by 0 bases, with 10 bases left in between. The CDR3 covers 14 residues. As DNA, the CDR3 is TGTGCCAGCAGCCCCTCTTTTAGCACAGATACGCAGTATTTT. It specifies CASSPSFSTDTQYF.

The gene calls are TRBV5-1 and TRBJ2-7, with D possibly being TRBD2 (6 bases). Between the trimmed V and J ends, which lost 3 bases and 0 bases, there was a span of 7 bases. Germline CDR1 is SGHRS and CDR2 is YFSETQ. The CDR3 runs 13 residues. The CDR3 reads CASSSTSSYEQYF. CDR3 in DNA: TGCGCCAGCAGCTCGACTAGCTCCTACGAGCAGTACTTC.

The CDR3 DNA reads TGTGCCAGCAGCCAAGGGACAGCCAACAATCAGCCCCAGCATTTT. Protein: CASSQGTANNQPQHF. The V call is TRBV3-1, the J call TRBJ1-5, with a tentative D call TRBD1 (6 bases). The CDR3 is 15 amino acids. Germline CDR1 and CDR2: LGHDT and YNNKEL (reference sequence). With 1 base removed from V and 3 bases from J, the gap between germline ends came to 10 bases.

The chain has TRBV12-3 or TRBV12-4 and TRBJ1-5, with 7 bases that match TRBD1. This CDR3 spans 13 amino acids. Trimming removed 7 bases from V and 6 bases from J; junction bases left unmatched: 6. The CDR3 DNA reads as TGTGCCAGCAAAGGGGACAGCGGTCAGCCCCAGCATTTT. It translates to CASKGDSGQPQHF.

This clonotype is a singleton in its sample. V is TRBV3-1 and J is TRBJ2-5; 8 bases align to TRBD2. Trimming took 2 bases from V and 0 from J; bases not matched to a gene: 2. Germline loops: CDR1 LGHDT, CDR2 YNNKEL (reference sequence). The CDR3 totals 15 residues. The CDR3 is CASSQRGGHQETQYF. DNA for the CDR3: TGTGCCAGCAGCCAACGGGGGGGGCACCAAGAGACCCAGTACTTC.

A few counts support this clonotype. The chain employs TRBV30 and TRBJ1-1, with TRBD1 as a possible D gene (5 bases). Trimming pared 0 bases from V and 7 bases from J, leaving 6 bases between. Germline V CDR1 and CDR2: GTSNPN, SVGIG (reference sequence). The CDR3 sequence is 11 residues long. CDR3 DNA sequence: TGTGCCTGGAGTGTGAGGGGTGAAGCTTTCTTT. This sequence encodes CAWSVRGEAFF.

The chain links TRBV28 to TRBJ1-5, with D unresolved. The germline V gene encodes CDR1 MDHEN and CDR2 SYDVKM. V was cut by 5 bases and J by 7 bases, with 15 bases left in between. The CDR3 sequence is 14 residues long. CDR3 in DNA: TGTGCCAGCAGTCTAAGGGATAGAAGACAGCCCCAGCATTTT. Its translation is CASSLRDRRQPQHF.

This clonotype was detected once. The gene calls are TRBV20-1 and TRBJ2-3; 7 bases agree with TRBD2. Germline CDR1 is DFQATT and CDR2 is SNEGSKA (reference sequence). V gave up 3 bases and J gave up 6 bases; unmatched junction bases: 6. This CDR3 is built from 13 residues. CDR3 bases: TGCAGTGCTAGCCGCGGGGGTGGGGATACGCAGTATTTT. This encodes CSASRGGGDTQYF.

The chain couples TRBV9 to TRBJ2-7, with 10 bases lining up with TRBD2. V dropped 3 bases and J dropped 7; count of bases not matched to a gene: 7. Germline V gene data show CDR1 as SGDLS and CDR2 as YYNGEE. CDR3 length equals 14 residues. CDR3: CASSAQLAGLEQYF. The CDR3 region has the DNA TGTGCCAGCAGCGCCCAACTAGCGGGATTGGAGCAGTACTTC.

This clonotype has a handful of counts. The chain couples TRBV20-1 to TRBJ2-3; 9 bases map to TRBD2. Germline V gene data show CDR1 as DFQATT and CDR2 as SNEGSKA (reference sequence). V gave up 1 base and J gave up 2 bases; unmatched junction bases: 7. The CDR3 is 16 amino acids. In nucleotides, the CDR3 is TGCAGTGCTAGAGTTTTGACTAGCGGTTTCACAGATACGCAGTATTTT. This encodes CSARVLTSGFTDTQYF.

This sequence joins TRBV10-3 and TRBJ1-2, with TRBD1 identical over 10 bases. Germline V gene sequence: CDR1 ENHRY, CDR2 SYGVKD. This CDR3 spans 16 amino acids. V shed 2 bases, J shed 8 bases, and the junction held 11 bases outside the gene matches. The CDR3 is CAISEPLGQGVYGYTF. For the CDR3, the DNA is TGTGCCATCAGTGAGCCATTAGGACAGGGGGTATACGGCTACACCTTC.

This rearrangement joins TRBV10-3 to TRBJ1-1; tentative D call: TRBD1 (5 bases). Germline CDR1 and CDR2: ENHRY and SYGVKD. V was cut by 6 bases and J by 1 base, with 12 bases left in between. This CDR3 has 14 amino acids. CDR3 sequence reads: CAISQTDRNTEAFF. The CDR3 bases are TGTGCCATCAGCCAGACAGACAGGAACACTGAAGCTTTCTTT.

This clonotype was found many times. This chain connects TRBV7-2 to TRBJ2-1; 8 bases are shared with TRBD2. The junction had 13 bases not matched to a gene; V was cut back by 5 bases and J by 7 bases. This CDR3 contains 16 residues. Germline CDR1 and CDR2: SGHTA and FQGNSA. The CDR3 bases are TGTGCCAGCAGCCCCCCGGGGGGGAATGTCTTGAATGAGCAGTTCTTC. Protein: CASSPPGGNVLNEQFF.

This clonotype was counted between two and nine times. The chain has TRBV20-1 and TRBJ2-5, with TRBD2 matching over 7 bases. Germline CDR1 reads DFQATT; CDR2 reads SNEGSKA (reference sequence). The CDR3 sequence is 16 residues long. Unmatched junction bases numbered 10, after V lost 1 base and J lost 2 bases. This CDR3 reads CSARVTSAIKQETQYF. The CDR3 DNA sequence: TGCAGTGCTAGAGTCACTAGCGCCATAAAGCAAGAGACCCAGTACTTC.

The chain is built from TRBV20-1 and TRBJ2-1; the match to TRBD2 covers 7 bases. V shed 3 bases, J shed 0 bases, and the junction held 5 bases outside the gene matches. CDR1 and CDR2 from the germline V gene are DFQATT and SNEGSKA (reference sequence). This CDR3 is 15 amino acids long. DNA of the CDR3: TGCAGTGCTAGGACTAGCAGTCGCTCCTACAATGAGCAGTTCTTC. Protein sequence: CSARTSSRSYNEQFF.

The table lists this clonotype with a few counts. The chain uses TRBV29-1 and TRBJ2-5, with D uncertain. Germline CDR1 and CDR2: SQVTM and ANQGSEA. The CDR3 extends over 11 amino acids. With 3 bases removed from V and 4 bases from J, the gap between germline ends came to 6 bases. Written as DNA, the CDR3 is TGCAGCGTTGACCACCCAGAGACCCAGTACTTC. This translates into CSVDHPETQYF.

This clonotype appeared a few times. V and J are TRBV6-2 or TRBV6-3 and TRBJ2-5; 7 nucleotides align to TRBD1. CDR3 length equals 12 residues. Trimming took 5 bases from V and 4 from J; bases not matched to a gene: 1. Germline CDR1 MNHEY, CDR2 SVGEGT. The CDR3 nucleotides are TGTGCCAGCAGTGACAGGGTAGAGACCCAGTACTTC. Protein product: CASSDRVETQYF.

The sample holds a few counts of this clonotype. CDR3: CASSRHGLAGGWDEQFF. CDR3 nucleotide sequence: TGTGCCAGCAGCCGACACGGACTAGCGGGAGGTTGGGATGAGCAGTTCTTC. V usage is TRBV7-2 and J usage is TRBJ2-1; TRBD2 matches 14 bases. The V gene's germline CDR1 is SGHTA and CDR2 FQGNSA. V gave up 5 bases and J gave up 8 bases; unmatched junction bases: 11. The CDR3 runs 17 residues.